Listed below are T cell receptor beta chains from one sample, sequenced in a study of response to subunit inactivated influenza vaccine. From the RT-PCR reads, TCRdb called clonotypes with MiXCR, one entry per CDR3 protein. The top ten clones hold roughly 14% of a sample with fewer than 600,000 distinct CDR3 sequences, 6% to 9% of them seen once. The input for sequencing was PBMCs from blood, taken 23 months after vaccination. These receptors all stem from a man between 50 and 69 years old who received an inactivated influenza vaccine. Each CDR3 is given with its conserved first and last residue. A D gene is named only where the DNA matches it firmly. For some rows the clone size is stated as once, few or many, or as a class when expanded; others skip it.

v_gene	abundance	d_gene	j_gene	CDR3nt	CDR3aa
TRBV7-9	-	TRBD2	TRBJ2-7	TGTGCCAGCAGCGGTAGCGGGAGGTTCTACGAGCAGTACTTC	CASSGSGRFYEQYF
TRBV7-9	few	-	TRBJ1-2	TGTGCCAGCAGTCAAGGGGCGGGAGGAAGTGCTCTAGGCTACACCTTC	CASSQGAGGSALGYTF
TRBV29-1	few	-	TRBJ1-4	TGCAGCGTTGGGGAGGGCTCAACTCGAACTAATGAAAAACTGTTTTTT	CSVGEGSTRTNEKLFF
TRBV5-1	many	-	TRBJ2-7	TGCGCCAGCAGCGGCGGGGCCGGCTCCTACGAGCAGTACTTC	CASSGGAGSYEQYF
TRBV28	-	-	TRBJ2-3	TGTGCCAGCAGTTTCCTAACTAGCACAGATACGCAGTATTTT	CASSFLTSTDTQYF
TRBV5-1	-	TRBD2	TRBJ2-7	TGCGCCAGCAGCTCCTTAGCGGGGACGGGCTACGAGCAGTACTTC	CASSSLAGTGYEQYF
TRBV18	-	-	TRBJ2-7	TGTGCCAGCTCACCACCGACCAGATACGAGCAGTACTTC	CASSPPTRYEQYF
TRBV6-2/TRBV6-3	-	-	TRBJ2-2	TGTGCCAGCAGTTACGAGGGGCGGTACACCGGGGAGCTGTTTTTT	CASSYEGRYTGELFF
TRBV19	many	-	TRBJ2-1	TGTGCCAGTAGTATTCCGGGGTTGGATGAGCAGTTCTTC	CASSIPGLDEQFF
TRBV6-2/TRBV6-3	few	TRBD2	TRBJ2-7	TGTGCCAGCAGTTATGAGGCGGGGGTCTCCTACGAGCAGTACTTC	CASSYEAGVSYEQYF
TRBV15	-	-	TRBJ2-7	TGTGCCACCAGCACGGGGACCTCCTACGAGCAGTACTTC	CATSTGTSYEQYF
TRBV6-2/TRBV6-3	many	TRBD2	TRBJ2-7	TGTGCCAGCAGAACTCGGACTAGCGGGGCTTATTACGAGCAGTACTTC	CASRTRTSGAYYEQYF
TRBV10-2	-	-	TRBJ2-7	TGCGCCACCAGCCAAGCAGTCGGATCCCTCGTAGAGCAGTACTTC	CATSQAVGSLVEQYF
TRBV5-5	many	-	TRBJ2-2	TGTGCCAGCAGCTTGGCTGCAGGGGCTAACACCGGGGAGCTGTTTTTT	CASSLAAGANTGELFF
TRBV7-8	many	-	TRBJ2-7	TGTGCCAGCAGCTTAGCGGCGTCGGGACGGCTAAGAGAGCAGTACTTC	CASSLAASGRLREQYF
TRBV4-3	few	TRBD1	TRBJ2-2	TGCGCCAGCAGCCGCGATACAGGGGGCGGCGGGGAGCTGTTTTTT	CASSRDTGGGGELFF
TRBV5-1	-	-	TRBJ1-1	TGCGCCAGCAGCTTGGCCGAATGGACTAACACTGAAGCTTTCTTT	CASSLAEWTNTEAFF
TRBV21-1	few	-	TRBJ2-4	TGTGCCAGCAGCAAAGAACCTAAGCTACTAGCCAAAAACATTCAGTACTTC	CASSKEPKLLAKNIQYF
TRBV20-1	-	TRBD1	TRBJ2-4	TGCAGTGCTGGTGGAGGGACAGGGAAAAACATTCAGTACTTC	CSAGGGTGKNIQYF
TRBV9	-	TRBD2	TRBJ2-2	TGTGCCAGCAGCGGGGCCCTTAGCGGGAGGAACACCGGGGAGCTGTTTTTT	CASSGALSGRNTGELFF
TRBV12-3/TRBV12-4	few	TRBD1	TRBJ1-6	TGTGCCAGTCGACAGGGGTATTCACCCCTCCACTTT	CASRQGYSPLHF